The 3 T cell receptor beta chains in this list originate from one sample, sequenced in a study of CD8+ T cells in alopecia areata. The treatment is: oral pan-JAK inhibitor, 5-10 mg twice daily. Following RNA extraction, reverse transcription yielded cDNA that acted as the sequencing template. This table comes from immunoSEQ multiplex PCR, and its TCRdb copy is limited to in-frame clones, with some not included. The sample yields 170,000 or so clones, about 53% seen once. Here the sequenced sample was CD8+ T cells sorted from blood, taken at week 24, from a patient treated with tofacitinib. These TCRs come from a human donor with alopecia areata.

The sample holds a few counts of this clone. The chain links TRBV5-6 to TRBJ2-7; maybe TRBD2 (5 bases). Germline-derived CDR1 and CDR2 are SGHDT and YYEEEE. The CDR3 has 12 residues. Trimming took 6 bases from V and 1 from J, leaving 8 bases between them. In nucleotides, the CDR3 is TGTGCCAGCACCGGGAATTCCTACGAGCAGTACTTC. This translates into CASTGNSYEQYF.

J is TRBJ2-7 and V is TRBV30; D remains ambiguous. Per germline, CDR1 GTSNPN and CDR2 SVGIG (reference sequence). The CDR3 consists of 13 residues. Trimming cost V 2 bases and J 1 base, with 9 bases left between them. The CDR3 DNA is TGTGCCTGGAGTAGAGACACGTCCTACGAGCAGTACTTC. Protein product: CAWSRDTSYEQYF.

This clone was observed a handful of times. This rearrangement joins TRBV11-2 to TRBJ2-3, with D possibly matching TRBD2 (5 bases). Trimming took off 4 bases at V and 6 bases at J, with 11 bases between the two ends. There are 13 residues in the CDR3. CDR1 is SGHAT, CDR2 FQNNGV, per germline. This chain's CDR3 is CASSSDPGDTQYF. Written as DNA, the CDR3 is TGTGCCAGCAGCTCCGACCCGGGGGATACGCAGTATTTT.